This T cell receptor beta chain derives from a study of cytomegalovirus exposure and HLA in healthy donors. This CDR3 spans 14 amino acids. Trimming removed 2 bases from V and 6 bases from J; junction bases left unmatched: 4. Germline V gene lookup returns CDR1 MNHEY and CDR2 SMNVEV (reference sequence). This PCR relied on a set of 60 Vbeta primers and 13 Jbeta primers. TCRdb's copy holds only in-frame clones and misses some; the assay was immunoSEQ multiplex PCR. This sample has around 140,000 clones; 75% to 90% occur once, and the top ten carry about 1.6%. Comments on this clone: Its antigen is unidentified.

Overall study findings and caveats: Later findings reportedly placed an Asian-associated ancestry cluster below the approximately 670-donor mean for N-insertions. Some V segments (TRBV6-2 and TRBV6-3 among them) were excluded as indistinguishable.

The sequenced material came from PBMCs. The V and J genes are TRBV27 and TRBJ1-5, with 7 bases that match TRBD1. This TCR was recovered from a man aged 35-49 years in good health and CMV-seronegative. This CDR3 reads CASSLGQEGQPQHF. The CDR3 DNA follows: TGTGCCAGCAGTTTAGGACAGGAGGGTCAGCCCCAGCATTTT.